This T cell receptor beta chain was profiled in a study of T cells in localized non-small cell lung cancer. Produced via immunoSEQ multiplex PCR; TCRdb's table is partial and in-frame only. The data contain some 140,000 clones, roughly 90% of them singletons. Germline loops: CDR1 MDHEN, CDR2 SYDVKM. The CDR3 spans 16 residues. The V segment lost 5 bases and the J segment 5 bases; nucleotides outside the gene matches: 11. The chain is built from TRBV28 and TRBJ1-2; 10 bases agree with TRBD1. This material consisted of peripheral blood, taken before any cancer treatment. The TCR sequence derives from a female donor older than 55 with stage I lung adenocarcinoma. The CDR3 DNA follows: TGTGCCAGCAGTCCAAGTCAAAGGGACAGGGGTTATGGCTACACCTTC. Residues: CASSPSQRDRGYGYTF.